This T cell receptor beta chain was recorded in a study of T cell repertoires in cytomegalovirus infection. Overall study context: CMV epitopes, recently identified HLA-C-restricted and well-studied HLA-B-restricted, were used. Carrying CMV and the relevant HLA type showed in public TCR beta signatures.

The CDR3 has 15 residues. V gave up 1 base and J gave up 2 bases, with 12 bases separating them. Germline loops: CDR1 SGHVS, CDR2 FQNEAQ. TCRdb fed the reads into MiXCR, producing one record per CDR3 protein. The sample consists of approximately 910,000 distinct CDR3 sequences, roughly 30% of them appearing once. This clonotype was recorded many times. Antigen unknown. The sample in question was cultured CD8+ T cells from PBMCs, obtained from culture after CMV antigen stimulation. The gene calls are TRBV7-8 and TRBJ2-7; D gene ambiguous. This receptor was obtained from a human donor in good health (CMV status not recorded). Some clones in this sample may be carry-over from other donors' samples. Here the CDR3 reads CASSLVSRQTYEQYF. For the CDR3, the DNA is TGTGCCAGCAGCTTAGTGTCCCGGCAAACCTACGAGCAGTACTTC.